Detailed here is one T cell receptor beta chain. This sample was included in a study of shared clonotypes between healthy human individuals. Every subset's genomic DNA went evenly onto several immunoSEQ plates. In the original analysis: Filtering differed for immunoSEQ, which gave only junction sequences without quality scores. Sequencing used immunoSEQ multiplex PCR; TCRdb keeps in-frame clones, though not all of them. Clone size and V and J calls were adopted from that table, with D and trimming inferred from the DNA. Here the sample spans millions of clones, roughly 95% being singletons. Naive CD8 cells, CD45RO-negative and positively selected for CCR7, excluded terminally differentiated effector memory CD45RA+ cells. HIV-negative, healthy adults without recent acute infections or vaccinations were the donors. This CDR3 comprises 12 residues. Looked up from germline, CDR1 is MDHEN and CDR2 is SYDVKM. The V end lost 2 bases, the J end lost 4 bases, and 5 bases lay between the germline ends.

This chain joins TRBV28 and TRBJ1-1; D uncertain. The specimen was naive CD8+ T cells sorted from blood. The sequence came from a man younger than 35 in good health. The CDR3 coding sequence is TGTGCCAGCAGTTTAGGGCCCACTGAAGCTTTCTTT. Protein product: CASSLGPTEAFF.